The 30 T cell receptor beta chains presented below share a single source sample, sequenced in a study of T cell repertoires in cytomegalovirus infection. No antigen has been identified for these receptors. Each CDR3 protein gets one entry after TCRdb re-called the reads with MiXCR. The sample consists of roughly 200,000 distinct CDR3 sequences, around two fifths of them appearing once. Here the sequenced sample was CD8+ T cells from cultured PBMCs, taken from culture after CMV antigen stimulation. Receptors originate from a human donor in good health (CMV status not recorded). Some clones in this sample may be carry-over from other donors' samples.

This rearrangement joins TRBV11-2 to TRBJ2-7, with TRBD1 as a possible D gene (5 bases). The CDR3 is 16 amino acids. Germline CDR1 SGHAT, CDR2 FQNNGV. Between the trimmed V and J ends, which lost 6 bases and 0 bases, there was a span of 18 bases. The CDR3 DNA reads TGTGCCAGCAGTACAATCCCCAGCAGGGACTCCTACGAGCAGTACTTC. This encodes CASSTIPSRDSYEQYF.

This clonotype has only a few counts. This sequence joins TRBV18 and TRBJ2-7; 11 nucleotides align to TRBD2. V trimming: 3 bases; J trimming: 5 bases; junction bases outside the gene matches: 0. Germline assignment: CDR1 KGHSH and CDR2 LQKENI. The CDR3 extends over 13 amino acids. The CDR3 DNA reads TGTGCCAGCTCACCGGGACTAGCGGACGAGCAGTACTTC. This gives the protein CASSPGLADEQYF.

The chain joins TRBV7-9 to TRBJ2-6; D gene ambiguous. Germline-derived CDR1 and CDR2 are SEHNR and FQNEAQ (reference sequence). The CDR3 totals 14 residues. V gave up 5 bases and J gave up 2 bases, with 7 bases separating them. The CDR3: CASSPATGANVLTF. CDR3 DNA: TGTGCCAGCAGCCCAGCGACTGGGGCCAACGTCCTGACTTTC.

The chain joins TRBV2 to TRBJ2-7; the match to TRBD1 covers 8 bases. CDR3 length: 14 residues. With 3 bases clipped from V and 2 bases from J, the junction kept 3 bases outside the gene matches. Germline CDR1 is SNHLY and CDR2 is FYNNEI. CDR3 loop: CASSDETGAYEQYF. For the CDR3, the DNA is TGTGCCAGCAGTGATGAGACAGGGGCCTACGAGCAGTACTTC.

The rearrangement uses TRBV27 and TRBJ2-1, with 7 bases matching TRBD2. J gave up 7 bases and V 2 bases, and 5 bases lay outside the gene matches. Per germline, CDR1 MNHEY and CDR2 SMNVEV (reference sequence). The CDR3 runs to 14 residues. CDR3 protein: CASSLGSGKNEQFF. For the CDR3, the DNA is TGTGCCAGCAGTTTAGGGAGCGGGAAAAATGAGCAGTTCTTC.

The CDR3 protein is CASSADTDTQYF. The CDR3 nucleotides are TGTGCCAGCAGCGCAGACACAGATACGCAGTATTTT. The chain carries TRBV11-2 and TRBJ2-3; D gene unclear. The CDR3 is 12 amino acids. Germline V gene sequence: CDR1 SGHAT, CDR2 FQNNGV. Trimming took 5 bases from V and 2 from J, leaving 5 bases between them.

The rearrangement links TRBV7-3 to TRBJ2-2; 7 nucleotides match TRBD1. Losses at the gene ends were 6 bases for V and 1 base for J; bases not matched to a gene: 2. Germline V gives CDR1 SGHTA, CDR2 FQGTGA. This CDR3 contains 14 residues. CDR3 region: CASRQGRNTGELFF. The CDR3 nucleotides read TGTGCCAGCAGACAGGGGAGGAACACCGGGGAGCTGTTTTTT.

This clonotype occurred a few times. The chain links TRBV27 to TRBJ1-2; D ambiguous. Germline V lookup: CDR1 MNHEY, CDR2 SMNVEV (reference sequence). Trimming took off 9 bases at V and 6 bases at J, with 11 bases between the two ends. This CDR3 contains 11 residues. The CDR3: CASGVRHGYTF. In nucleotides, the CDR3 is TGTGCCAGTGGGGTTAGGCATGGCTACACCTTC.

This clonotype has a handful of counts. This sequence joins TRBV7-9 and TRBJ1-5; D is possibly TRBD1 (6 bases). There are 13 residues in the CDR3. Trimming pared 5 bases from V and 9 bases from J, leaving 14 bases between. The germline V gene encodes CDR1 SEHNR and CDR2 FQNEAQ (reference sequence). This chain's CDR3 is CASSEGTGSPQHF. The CDR3 region has the DNA TGTGCCAGCAGCGAAGGTACAGGGTCGCCCCAGCATTTT.

The chain combines TRBV27 with TRBJ2-3; D gene uncertain. CDR1 MNHEY and CDR2 SMNVEV come from the germline V gene (reference sequence). The germline V and J ends were trimmed by 0 bases and 4 bases, with 17 bases remaining between them. The CDR3 is made up of 17 amino acids. The CDR3 region is CASSLSGGRPGPDTQYF. The CDR3 region has the DNA TGTGCCAGCAGTTTATCCGGTGGCAGACCCGGGCCAGATACGCAGTATTTT.

This clonotype was seen a handful of times. This chain joins TRBV27 and TRBJ2-1; 9 bases are a match to TRBD1. V was clipped by 1 base and J by 9 bases; unmatched bases: 7. Germline loops: CDR1 MNHEY, CDR2 SMNVEV (reference sequence). This CDR3 spans 15 amino acids. CDR3 DNA: TGTGCCAGCAGTTTATTCGGGACAGGGATTGGTGAGCAGTTCTTC. Translating it yields CASSLFGTGIGEQFF.

The J gene is TRBJ1-1, the V gene TRBV7-2; a possible D gene is TRBD1 (5 bases). Trimming removed 2 bases from V and 5 bases from J, with 9 bases in between. Germline V gives CDR1 SGHTA, CDR2 FQGNSA. The CDR3 loop spans 13 amino acids. The CDR3 reads CASSLSHRTEAFF. The CDR3 DNA is TGTGCCAGCAGCTTATCGCACAGGACTGAAGCTTTCTTT. The entire variable domain, with the rest obtained from reference TRBV7-2 and TRBJ1-1, is as follows: GAGVSQSPSNKVTEKGKDVELRCDPISGHTALYWYRQSLGQGLEFLIYFQGNSAPDKSGLPSDRFSAERTGGSVSTLTIQRTQQEDSAVYLCASSLSHRTEAFFGQGTRLTVV.

The chain employs TRBV27 and TRBJ2-7; D is undetermined. CDR1 is MNHEY, CDR2 SMNVEV, per germline (reference sequence). The V and J ends lost 2 bases and 4 bases respectively, with 9 bases between them. The CDR3 is 13 amino acids. The CDR3: CASSLTPFYEQYF. As DNA, the CDR3 is TGTGCCAGCAGTTTAACCCCTTTTTACGAGCAGTACTTC.

This clonotype appeared a few times. This rearrangement joins TRBV11-2 to TRBJ2-1; D may be TRBD2 (5 bases). Germline-derived CDR1 and CDR2 are SGHAT and FQNNGV. Between the trimmed V and J ends, which lost 5 bases and 5 bases, there was a span of 16 bases. The CDR3 covers 15 residues. CDR3 loop: CASSQRLASNNEQFF. Written as DNA, the CDR3 is TGTGCCAGCAGCCAGCGCCTCGCTAGCAACAATGAGCAGTTCTTC.

This clonotype was picked up a small number of times. Written as DNA, the CDR3 is TGTGCCAGCAGCTCCCAACCCCGGGGGGATGGCTACACCTTC. Translated: CASSSQPRGDGYTF. This chain joins TRBV7-9 and TRBJ1-2, with a weak D call TRBD1 (5 bases). Trimming removed 4 bases at V and 6 bases at J, with 15 bases between. The CDR3 runs 14 residues. Looked up from germline, CDR1 is SEHNR and CDR2 is FQNEAQ (reference sequence).

The chain couples TRBV6-5 to TRBJ2-1; TRBD2 matches at 7 bases. The CDR3 spans 16 residues. From germline, CDR1 is MNHEY and CDR2 SVGAGI. Germline trimming cut 0 bases from V and 3 bases from J; bases unmatched to any gene: 5. Here the CDR3 reads CASSYSAGEVYNEQFF. In DNA form, the CDR3 reads TGTGCCAGCAGTTACTCGGCGGGAGAGGTCTACAATGAGCAGTTCTTC.

This chain uses TRBV2 with TRBJ2-1; TRBD2 matches at 9 bases. Trimming at V came to 5 bases and at J to 1 base, leaving 6 bases not matched to a gene. The germline V gene encodes CDR1 SNHLY and CDR2 FYNNEI. The CDR3 totals 16 residues. CDR3 nucleotides: TGTGCCAGCAGTACCCCAGCGGGAGGATCCTACAATGAGCAGTTCTTC. Translated: CASSTPAGGSYNEQFF.

The chain recombines TRBV12-3 or TRBV12-4 with TRBJ1-2; D not resolved. The length of the CDR3 is 13 residues. V lost 6 bases and J 5 bases, leaving 13 bases between the germline ends. CDR3 loop: CASSSGIYYGYTF. The CDR3 region has the DNA TGTGCCAGCAGCTCCGGGATCTATTATGGCTACACCTTC.

This clonotype was seen a few times. This rearrangement joins TRBV7-4 to TRBJ1-1; no clear D. This CDR3 region has 16 residues. V was shortened by 2 bases and J by 0 bases, with 13 bases between the two germline ends. Per the germline V gene, CDR1 is SGHVT and CDR2 is SQSDAQ. The CDR3 DNA reads TGTGCCAGCAGCTTAATGGGATGGGCCCTGAACACTGAAGCTTTCTTT. Translating it yields CASSLMGWALNTEAFF.

This clonotype was counted only a few times. The rearrangement joins TRBV15 to TRBJ1-6; a possible D gene is TRBD1 (6 bases). The germline V and J ends were trimmed by 0 bases and 4 bases, with 19 bases remaining between them. CDR1 and CDR2 (germline): LNHNV, YYDKDF (reference sequence). The CDR3 has 19 residues. Written as DNA, the CDR3 is TGTGCCACCAGCAGAGAAGCAGGGGCGGCCGCAAGGTATAATTCACCCCTCCACTTT. Translating gives CATSREAGAAARYNSPLHF.

The V and J genes are TRBV29-1 and TRBJ2-2, with TRBD1 matching 10 bases. Germline V gene lookup returns CDR1 SQVTM and CDR2 ANQGSEA. The V and J ends lost 4 bases and 4 bases, in that order; junction bases with no gene match: 0. This CDR3 region has 13 residues. CDR3: CSVGTGGTGELFF. DNA for the CDR3: TGCAGCGTTGGGACAGGGGGCACCGGGGAGCTGTTTTTT.

This clonotype has more than one count but fewer than ten. The genes are TRBV7-9 and TRBJ1-2; no reliable D call. The germline V gene has CDR1 SEHNR and CDR2 FQNEAQ (reference sequence). The V and J ends lost 3 bases and 7 bases respectively, with 12 bases between them. The CDR3 contains 13 residues. The CDR3 here is CASSLDDAGGYTF. CDR3 nucleotide sequence: TGTGCCAGCAGCTTGGACGACGCAGGTGGCTACACCTTC.

This clonotype was seen a handful of times. This chain links TRBV27 with TRBJ2-3, with 10 bases matching TRBD2. The V gene's germline CDR1 is MNHEY and CDR2 SMNVEV (reference sequence). This CDR3 contains 15 residues. With 6 bases clipped from V and 2 bases from J, the junction kept 5 bases outside the gene matches. Here the CDR3 reads CASRPTSGTTDTQYF. The CDR3 coding sequence is TGTGCCAGCAGACCTACTAGCGGGACCACAGATACGCAGTATTTT.

The chain carries TRBV7-6 and TRBJ2-7; the match to TRBD1 covers 9 bases. Losses at the gene ends were 4 bases for V and 5 bases for J; bases not matched to a gene: 6. This CDR3 has 14 residues. The germline V gene encodes CDR1 SGHVS and CDR2 FNYEAQ. Here the CDR3 reads CASSSRRDRDEQYF. DNA of the CDR3: TGTGCCAGCAGCTCACGCCGGGACAGGGACGAGCAGTACTTC.

The chain couples TRBV7-9 to TRBJ2-1; unclear D gene. Germline-derived CDR1 and CDR2 are SEHNR and FQNEAQ (reference sequence). Trimming removed 2 bases at V and 8 bases at J, with 10 bases between. This CDR3 is 13 amino acids long. The CDR3 nucleotides are TGTGCCAGCAGCTTAACAGCGACTGATGAGCAGTTCTTC. Its protein is CASSLTATDEQFF.

The chain has TRBV7-9 and TRBJ1-2; 12 bases map to TRBD1. The V segment lost 3 bases and the J segment 4 bases; nucleotides outside the gene matches: 18. CDR3 length: 20 amino acids. Germline CDR1 reads SEHNR; CDR2 reads FQNEAQ (reference sequence). Here the CDR3 reads CASSFNRGTGGDMQGYGYTF. CDR3 sequence (DNA): TGTGCCAGCAGCTTCAACCGCGGGACAGGGGGCGACATGCAGGGCTATGGCTACACCTTC. The entire variable domain, with the rest obtained from reference TRBV7-9 and TRBJ1-2, is as follows: DTGVSQNPRHKITKRGQNVTFRCDPISEHNRLYWYRQTLGQGPEFLTYFQNEAQLEKSRLLSDRFSAERPKGSFSTLEIQRTEQGDSAMYLCASSFNRGTGGDMQGYGYTFGSGTRLTVV.

The V call is TRBV6-1, the J call TRBJ2-3; D tentatively reads TRBD1 or TRBD2 (5 bases each). This CDR3 comprises 16 residues. CDR1 and CDR2 (germline): MNHNS, SASEGT. Trimming took off 1 base at V and 3 bases at J, with 14 bases between the two ends. The chain's CDR3 is CASSEGSGRWTDTQYF. In DNA, the CDR3 is TGTGCCAGCAGTGAAGGTTCGGGACGCTGGACAGATACGCAGTATTTT.

The table lists this clonotype with a few counts. V and J are TRBV24-1 and TRBJ2-1, with a tentative D call TRBD2 (8 bases). The CDR3 consists of 17 residues. Germline V gene data show CDR1 as KGHDR and CDR2 as SFDVKD. V dropped 4 bases and J dropped 9 bases, with 24 bases sitting between them. The CDR3 here is CATSDTPGLEGAGEQFF. The DNA for the CDR3 is TGTGCCACCAGTGACACCCCGGGACTAGAGGGGGCAGGTGAGCAGTTCTTC.

This clonotype was counted between two and nine times. The chain couples TRBV4-1 to TRBJ2-5, with a weak D call TRBD1 (6 bases). The V and J ends lost 1 base and 5 bases respectively, with 11 bases between them. CDR1 is MGHRA, CDR2 YSYEKL, per germline. This CDR3 has 14 amino acids. The chain's CDR3 is CASSQGPGEETQYF. The CDR3 DNA follows: TGCGCCAGCAGCCAAGGCCCAGGGGAGGAGACCCAGTACTTC.

The J gene is TRBJ2-7, the V gene TRBV7-6; D may correspond to TRBD1 or TRBD2 (5 bases each). There are 14 residues in the CDR3. Germline loops: CDR1 SGHVS, CDR2 FNYEAQ. Trimming stripped 4 bases from V and 5 bases from J, with 15 bases between. The DNA of the CDR3 is TGTGCCAGCAGCTCCGGGACCGGTCTCCACGAGCAGTACTTC. Translating it yields CASSSGTGLHEQYF.